These T cell receptor beta chains were read from a single sample in a study of memory CD8 T cells in hepatitis C reinfection. The assay was immunoSEQ multiplex PCR, and TCRdb's table has in-frame clones only and misses some. The sample consists of approximately 51,000 clones, about nine tenths of them appearing once. Specimen: naive CD8+ T cells sorted from blood. The receptors originated from a man younger than 35 with hepatitis C virus infection. Both conserved end residues are part of each CDR3. The D gene is left open where the match is weak. Part of the rows lack a size; the others show once, few, many or a class for expanded clones.

J gene | D gene | V gene | clone size | CDR3 protein | CDR3 DNA
TRBJ2-3 | TRBD1 | TRBV5-6 | NA | CASRKTGIEWDTQYF | TGTGCCAGCAGGAAGACAGGGATCGAGTGGGATACGCAGTATTTT
TRBJ2-7 | NA | TRBV5-4 | NA | CASSLEAASYEQYF | TGTGCCAGCAGCTTGGAGGCGGCTTCCTACGAGCAGTACTTC
TRBJ2-1 | NA | TRBV9 | NA | CASSPRGDHNEQFF | TGTGCCAGCAGCCCTCGTGGAGACCACAATGAGCAGTTCTTC
TRBJ2-3 | NA | TRBV6-5 | once | CASSSGPDTQYF | TGTGCCAGCAGTTCTGGGCCGGATACGCAGTATTTT
TRBJ1-1 | NA | TRBV4-1 | few | CASSQDRGNTEAFF | TGCGCCAGCAGCCAAGATCGGGGGAACACTGAAGCTTTCTTT
TRBJ2-1 | TRBD2 | TRBV10-3 | NA | CAIRGGGTLYNEQFF | TGTGCCATCCGTGGCGGGGGGACCCTCTACAATGAGCAGTTCTTC
TRBJ2-1 | NA | TRBV13 | NA | CASSSRVHEQFF | TGTGCCAGCAGCTCGCGTGTGCATGAGCAGTTCTTC
TRBJ1-2 | TRBD1 | TRBV10-2 | NA | CATLGQGASNYGYTF | TGCGCCACCCTAGGACAGGGGGCGTCTAACTATGGCTACACCTTC
TRBJ2-7 | TRBD1 | TRBV10-3 | few | CAISEGPGGSYEQYF | TGTGCCATCAGTGAGGGGCCAGGGGGATCCTACGAGCAGTACTTC
TRBJ2-3 | NA | TRBV4-1 | NA | CASRGGGTDTQYF | TGCGCCAGCAGAGGGGGAGGCACAGATACGCAGTATTTT